This T cell receptor beta chain appears in the sequencing data of a study of shared clonotypes between healthy human individuals (dated by TCRdb to the early 2020s). The study in broad terms: The cohort comprised two women and three men aged 18 to 49 years. For each donor, CD4 naive and CD4 memory were each run on three plates, CD8 naive on two plates, and CD8 memory on one plate. To estimate repertoire size and how much clonotypes are shared between individuals, the study performed deep sequencing of blood TCR repertoires from a few healthy adults. Different laboratories and diverse techniques were used to prepare libraries and sequence TCR repertoires, to increase sequencing depth and limit assay-specific biases. Leukapheresis yielded between about 0.94 and 9 billion PBMCs per donor.

Using the deep immunoSEQ assay, TCR CDR3 regions were amplified from genomic DNA by multiplex PCR. Genomic DNA extracted from each cell subset was distributed evenly over all wells of several immunoSEQ 96-well plates, and each plate served as one replicate. Each replicate PCR for sorted subsets received around 200 ng genomic DNA, equal to about 30,000 T cell genomes. The purified libraries were quantified using a Qubit 3.0 fluorometer, sized with a Bioanalyzer 2100, and then quantified again using the KAPA Library Quantification kit. Each immunoSEQ 96-well plate was sequenced on its own single-read 150-cycle Illumina NextSeq 550 flow cell. In the paper's pipeline: Because the immunoSEQ output included only junctional sequences and no quality scores, the filtering could not be the same as the filtering used for full-length reads. Sequences were annotated with PyIR, a Python wrapper for IgBLAST v1.9, and V/J genes and CDR3 were assigned using IMGT germline references. Reads were filtered out if the reads had weak V/J assignments (E-value above 1e-6), no CDR3, stop codons, out-of-frame junctions, or ambiguous translated residues. V3J clonotypes were defined as sequences sharing an identical inferred V gene, J gene, and CDR3 amino acid sequence. The percentage overlap between two repertoires was calculated by dividing the number of shared unique clonotypes by the size of the smaller repertoire. RTK rarefaction, the Chao1 estimator, and Recon v2.1 estimates of unobserved clonotypes were used to assess repertoire richness. Generation probabilities were computed with OLGA for all TCRbeta clonotypes obtained by the gDNA method from four donors. TCRdb limited this immuneACCESS table to in-frame rearrangements with V and J called. A share of clones is missing; checked studies link under half to unresolved V genes, and the rest is unexplained. V, J and clone size are those of that table, while D and trimming were read from the DNA. Recorded for this sample are over 800,000 clones; almost 95% of them occurred a single time. In total, the top ten clones hold less than 25% of the sample.

CD8 naive samples were obtained by positive selection for CCR7 among CD45RO-negative cells, yielding a CD45RA+CCR7+ population from which TemRA cells were excluded. The donors were healthy, HIV-negative adults who had no recently reported acute infections or vaccinations. All donors were Caucasian adults living in Nashville, Tennessee, USA. After blood collection by leukapheresis, PBMCs were isolated using Ficoll-Histopaque density gradient centrifugation and then cryopreserved in the vapor phase of liquid nitrogen. Analytical flow cytometry was used to check the purity and quantity of every magnetically sorted T cell population. Genomic DNA was isolated from every sorted fraction and measured by UV absorbance on a Nanodrop 2000c. Turning to this clone: Its binding antigen is unknown. Base quality data are lacking; no much larger clone is found one base away.

CDR1 is given as SGHVS and CDR2 as FQNEAQ, both from the germline V gene. Measured from the cysteine to the phenylalanine, the CDR3 is 15 residues long. The kept DNA is CDR3 alone, 45 bases in frame from the first base. After removal of 5 bases from V and 4 bases from J, the junction retains 7 bases not matched to a gene. Points the paper makes about the study in general: Incomplete sequencing was indicated by rarefaction of sorted-subset datasets, despite the large sequencing depth. Pairwise subsampling indicated that sequencing depth was expected to affect the degree of clonotype sharing among donors. Because the study included only a small number of donors, the genetic and exposure-history diversity represented was limited. Compared with non-shared clonotypes, clonotypes shared by all four sorted-subset donors had higher generation probabilities. Across a few donors, about 5.2% of naive CD4, 3% to 4% of naive CD8, roughly 2.3% of memory CD4, and roughly 0.4% of memory CD8 clonotypes were shared. Estimated clonotype richness was generally larger for naive than for memory subsets. Only blood was sampled, and tissue TCR repertoires likely differ from those in blood.

This clonotype was obtained from a man between 25 and 39 years old in good health. The rearranged chain carries TRBV7-8 and TRBJ2-1, with TRBD1 identical over 8 junction bases. Source material: naive CD8+ T cells sorted from blood. What the cell subset or site label conveys for this sample: CD45RA+CCR7+. The bases are TGTGCCAGCAGCCCGAGGACAGGGCCTTACAATGAGCAGTTCTTC. Its protein reads: CASSPRTGPYNEQFF.